These T cell receptor beta chains were read from a single sample in a study of T-cell reconstitution after alpha-beta-depleted transplantation in children. Using its own MiXCR run on the PCR reads, TCRdb lists one record per CDR3 protein. Of roughly 420,000 distinct CDR3 sequences detected, under 20% appear once; the ten largest clones hold under 30%. The sample in question was PBMCs, mostly from graft donor cells, obtained 360 days after TCRalphabeta/CD19-depleted stem cell transplant. These receptors were taken from a boy younger than two who had a stem cell transplant for Wiskott-Aldrich syndrome, so the T cells may come from the graft donor. The CDR3 runs from the conserved cysteine through the conserved F or W. The D gene is left open where the match is weak. Expanded clones get a size class; other rows say once, few or many, or leave the size out.

V gene,J gene,clone size,D gene,CDR3 DNA,CDR3 protein
TRBV5-1,TRBJ2-1,many,NA,TGTGCCAGCAGCTCCCAAGGATACAATGAGCAGTTCTTC,CASSSQGYNEQFF
TRBV11-2,TRBJ2-3,NA,TRBD2,TGTGCCAGCAGCGCGGAAGCGGGGGATACGCAGTATTTT,CASSAEAGDTQYF
TRBV7-6,TRBJ2-1,NA,NA,TGTGCCAGCAGCCTAACGATAGGGGTGAGGTACAATGAGCAGTTCTTC,CASSLTIGVRYNEQFF
TRBV20-1,TRBJ1-4,many,NA,TGCAGTGCTAGTAGGTCGTACAATGAAAAACTGTTTTTT,CSASRSYNEKLFF
TRBV19,TRBJ2-7,NA,NA,TGTGCCAGTAGTATATCGCCGAGGGCCTACGAGCAGTACTTC,CASSISPRAYEQYF
TRBV12-3/TRBV12-4,TRBJ2-3,many,TRBD1,TGTGCCAGCAGTGCCGCGACAGGGTCTGGCACAGATACGCAGTATTTT,CASSAATGSGTDTQYF
TRBV11-2,TRBJ2-3,few,TRBD1,TGTGCCAGCAGCTTGGGCGTCAGGGGGACCACAGATACGCAGTATTTT,CASSLGVRGTTDTQYF
TRBV5-1,TRBJ2-1,many,NA,TGCGCCAGCAGTAAGCAAACTAGCCCGTACGTGTGGGAGCAGTTCTTC,CASSKQTSPYVWEQFF
TRBV12-3/TRBV12-4,TRBJ2-2,few,NA,TGTGCCAGCAGCCGGGACTTAAACACCGGGGAGCTGTTTTTT,CASSRDLNTGELFF
TRBV12-3/TRBV12-4,TRBJ2-5,many,NA,TGTGCCAGCAGTGAAAGAGGGGGAATGAGAGTAGAGACCCAGTACTTC,CASSERGGMRVETQYF
TRBV9,TRBJ2-5,few,NA,TGTGCCAGCAGCGTAGAAACAGGCTACCAAGAGACCCAGTACTTC,CASSVETGYQETQYF
TRBV2,TRBJ2-5,NA,NA,TGTGCCACCGCTAGCGACCAAGAGACCCAGTACTTC,CATASDQETQYF
TRBV27,TRBJ1-1,NA,NA,TGTGCCAGCAGGGGGCGGGGAATCACTGAAGCTTTCTTT,CASRGRGITEAFF
TRBV20-1,TRBJ2-2,NA,NA,TGCAGTGCTCCCGGGAGGAACACCGGGGAGCTGTTTTTT,CSAPGRNTGELFF
TRBV7-8,TRBJ2-6,few,NA,TGTGCCAGCAGCTTAGTAGCGAGGACGGTCTCTGGGGCCAACGTCCTGACTTTC,CASSLVARTVSGANVLTF
TRBV7-6,TRBJ2-7,many,TRBD2,TGTGCCAGCAGCTTGACTAGCGGGAGGGCCTACGAGCAGTACTTC,CASSLTSGRAYEQYF
TRBV12-3/TRBV12-4,TRBJ2-3,NA,TRBD2,TGTGCCAGCAGAAGCGGACTAGCGGGAGCGACCCCCTTAGATACGCAGTATTTT,CASRSGLAGATPLDTQYF
TRBV30,TRBJ2-1,few,TRBD2,TGTGCCTGGAGGAGTTTAGCGGGGGCCTACAATGAGCAGTTCTTC,CAWRSLAGAYNEQFF
TRBV7-9,TRBJ2-5,few,NA,TGTGCCAGCAGCTTAACAGAGCCCAGATGGAAAGAGACCCAGTACTTC,CASSLTEPRWKETQYF
TRBV18,TRBJ2-3,NA,NA,TGTGCCAGCTCACCAAGACAGGTCTTGAATACGCAGTATTTT,CASSPRQVLNTQYF
TRBV5-1,TRBJ2-3,many,NA,TGCGCCAGCTCCCTACAGTACCCCAGCACAGATACGCAGTATTTT,CASSLQYPSTDTQYF
TRBV9,TRBJ2-1,NA,NA,TGTGCCAGCAGCGTAGCTTGGGCGGGTAACAATGAGCAGTTCTTC,CASSVAWAGNNEQFF
TRBV20-1,TRBJ2-1,NA,NA,TGCAGTGCTAGAGATTACGGCAGTGAGGATGAGCAGTTCTTC,CSARDYGSEDEQFF
TRBV20-1,TRBJ2-2,few,NA,TGCAGTGCTAGAGGTCGGGAGAGGATCACCGGGGAGCTGTTTTTT,CSARGRERITGELFF
TRBV5-1,TRBJ2-1,NA,NA,TGCGCCAGCAGCTTGGCCGGGGGGCCTCGGAGCAATGAGCAGTTCTTC,CASSLAGGPRSNEQFF
TRBV7-6,TRBJ2-1,many,NA,TGTGCCAGCAGCTTAGCAGGATTGGGGAATGAGCAGTTCTTC,CASSLAGLGNEQFF
TRBV5-1,TRBJ2-7,NA,TRBD2,TGCGCCAGCAGCTTGAGCGGGAGTAAGAACGAGCAGTACTTC,CASSLSGSKNEQYF
TRBV29-1,TRBJ2-1,few,NA,TGCAGCGTTGAAGGAGTTGGCAATGAGCAGTTCTTC,CSVEGVGNEQFF
TRBV11-3,TRBJ2-1,few,TRBD2,TGTGCCAGCAGCTTAGGGGAGGGGAGCGGGAGGGTTCGCAATGAGCAGTTCTTC,CASSLGEGSGRVRNEQFF
TRBV19,TRBJ2-6,NA,TRBD2,TGTGCCAGTAGTATTCGTTCGGCTAGCGGGACCATCTCTGGGGCCAACGTCCTGACTTTC,CASSIRSASGTISGANVLTF
TRBV19,TRBJ2-3,few,TRBD2,TGTGCCAGTAGTATTCGACCCGGGGGGAATGCCGATACGCAGTATTTT,CASSIRPGGNADTQYF
TRBV10-3,TRBJ2-7,few,NA,TGTGCCGCCCGAAAGGGGAGCTCCTACGAGCAGTACTTC,CAARKGSSYEQYF
TRBV6-5,TRBJ2-4,few,TRBD1,TGTGCCAGCAGTTACTCCGGGACAGGGGGCGGAGGTAAAAACATTCAGTACTTC,CASSYSGTGGGGKNIQYF
TRBV29-1,TRBJ2-7,NA,NA,TGCAGCGTTGCAGGGAGCTCCTACGAGCAGTACTTC,CSVAGSSYEQYF
TRBV10-3,TRBJ2-3,few,TRBD2,TGTGCCATCACCCCTCAAGCGGGAGGCACAGATACGCAGTATTTT,CAITPQAGGTDTQYF
TRBV5-1,TRBJ2-1,few,NA,TGCGCCAGCAGCTTGTGGGGCCTCCAAACTAAGGGTAATGAGCAGTTCTTC,CASSLWGLQTKGNEQFF
TRBV10-3,TRBJ1-1,few,TRBD1,TGTGCCATCAGGGACAGGGTGGGAAGTGAAGCTTTCTTT,CAIRDRVGSEAFF